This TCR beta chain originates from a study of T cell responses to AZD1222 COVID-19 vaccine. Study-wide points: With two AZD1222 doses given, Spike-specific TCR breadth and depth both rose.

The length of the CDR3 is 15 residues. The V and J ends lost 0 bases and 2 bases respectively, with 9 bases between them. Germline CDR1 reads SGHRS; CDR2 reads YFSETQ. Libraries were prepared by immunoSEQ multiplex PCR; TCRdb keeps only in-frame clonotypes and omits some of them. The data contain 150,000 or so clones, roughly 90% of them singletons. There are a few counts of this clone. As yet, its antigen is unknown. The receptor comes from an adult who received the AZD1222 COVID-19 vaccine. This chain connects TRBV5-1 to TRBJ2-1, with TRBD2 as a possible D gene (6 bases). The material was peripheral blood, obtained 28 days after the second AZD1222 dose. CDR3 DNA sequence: TGCGCCAGCAGCTTGGGTTCTAGCGCCTACAATGAGCAGTTCTTC. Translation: CASSLGSSAYNEQFF. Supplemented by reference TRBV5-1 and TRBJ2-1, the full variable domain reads KAGVTQTPRYLIKTRGQQVTLSCSPISGHRSVSWYQQTPGQGLQFLFEYFSETQRNKGNFPGRFSGRQFSNSRSEMNVSTLELGDSALYLCASSLGSSAYNEQFFGPGTRLTVL.